This T cell receptor (beta chain) was captured by sequencing in a study of T cell changes during pregnancy in multiple sclerosis. Germline lookup yields CDR1 KGHSH and CDR2 LQKENI. The CDR3 is 18 residues long. Trimming cost V 5 bases and J 6 bases; bases outside gene matches: 18. Here immunoSEQ multiplex PCR was the method, and the copy in TCRdb shows in-frame clones only, minus some. The sample holds around 95,000 clones; about 90% are singletons and the top ten take 1.9%. The sequenced sample was peripheral blood, obtained after pregnancy. The clonotype comes from a female donor with multiple sclerosis, enrolled in a pregnancy study. The chain carries TRBV18 and TRBJ2-1, with TRBD2 matching over 8 bases. CDR3 sequence: CASSDLTFERGSINEQFF. DNA for the CDR3: TGTGCCAGCTCAGATTTAACATTTGAGCGGGGGTCGATCAATGAGCAGTTCTTC.